This passage covers 24 T cell receptor beta chains from one sample sequenced in a study of beta chain features in type 1 diabetes (dated by TCRdb to the late 2010s). What the study reported, not specific to this receptor: Type 1 diabetes patients showed a moderate but significant shortening of TCRB CDR3 length in all four CD4+ subsets.

The method behind the library was the immunoSEQ multiplex PCR assay. All of the isolated RNA was reverse transcribed with the High Capacity cDNA Reverse Transcription Kit, so expressed TCRB transcripts were sequenced. In TCRdb, the immuneACCESS table is reduced to in-frame sequences with V and J assigned. These tables do not hold every clone; where another copy was compared, an unresolved V gene accounts for under half, and the others remain unexplained. Present in this sample are approximately 150,000 clones, 9% of which were seen just once. Clones ranked in the top ten supply 0.75% of the sample. The antigens these receptors bind are not known. The sequenced material came from central memory CD4+ T cells from blood. The receptors here all came from a young man with type 1 diabetes.

This rearrangement joins TRBV19 to TRBJ1-1, with a weak D call TRBD1 (5 bases). There are 13 residues in the CDR3. From germline, CDR1 is LNHDA and CDR2 SQIVND (reference sequence). Trimming pared 7 bases from V and 4 bases from J, leaving 13 bases between. CDR3 amino acids: CASTREGGTEAFF. The DNA of the CDR3 is TGTGCCAGTACCAGGGAAGGTGGCACTGAAGCTTTCTTT.

The chain recombines TRBV7-2 with TRBJ2-5; TRBD2 matches at 12 bases. Germline CDR1 SGHTA, CDR2 FQGNSA. With V trimmed by 5 bases and J by 4 bases, 2 bases remained unmatched. This CDR3 has 14 amino acids. Here the CDR3 reads CASSGLAGLETQYF. CDR3 DNA sequence: TGTGCCAGCAGCGGACTAGCGGGACTAGAGACCCAGTACTTC.

The chain links TRBV19 to TRBJ2-1, with D possibly TRBD2 on 5 matching bases. The CDR3 is made up of 12 amino acids. V lost 5 bases and J lost 12, with 14 bases in between. In germline, CDR1 is LNHDA, CDR2 SQIVND (reference sequence). This CDR3 reads CASSPDWVVQFF. In nucleotides, the CDR3 is TGTGCCAGTAGTCCGGACTGGGTAGTGCAGTTCTTC.

This clone has just a few counts. The V gene is TRBV5-1, the J gene TRBJ2-2; the match to TRBD1 covers 7 bases. Germline values: CDR1 SGHRS, CDR2 YFSETQ. The CDR3 length is 15 residues. Germline trimming cut 4 bases from V and 0 bases from J; bases unmatched to any gene: 3. CDR3 loop: CASSEGTANTGELFF. The CDR3 DNA is TGCGCCAGCAGCGAAGGGACAGCGAACACCGGGGAGCTGTTTTTT.

This clone was detected once. V is TRBV18 and J is TRBJ2-1; 7 bases align to TRBD2. The CDR3 length is 13 residues. CDR1 and CDR2 from the germline V gene are KGHSH and LQKENI. V trimming: 3 bases; J trimming: 7 bases; junction bases outside the gene matches: 3. The CDR3 region is CASSPSGLNEQFF. The CDR3 DNA follows: TGTGCCAGCTCACCTAGCGGGTTGAATGAGCAGTTCTTC.

This clone appeared a few times. The chain employs TRBV5-4 and TRBJ1-5; D ambiguous. This CDR3 is 13 amino acids long. The V gene lost 0 bases and the J gene lost 4 bases, with 5 bases spanning the gap. Germline V gene data show CDR1 as SGHNT and CDR2 as YYREEE (reference sequence). The chain's CDR3 is CASSLDENQPQHF. Here the CDR3 DNA reads TGTGCCAGCAGCTTGGATGAGAATCAGCCCCAGCATTTT.

This clone was found a few times. The chain couples TRBV5-1 to TRBJ2-7, with a possible D match to TRBD2 (6 bases). The germline gives CDR1 SGHRS, CDR2 YFSETQ. The CDR3 has 14 residues. Trimming cost V 1 base and J 4 bases, with 12 bases left between them. The CDR3 here is CASSLSPGVYEQYF. Written as DNA, the CDR3 is TGCGCCAGCAGCTTGTCCCCGGGGGTTTACGAGCAGTACTTC.

This clone has only a few counts. The same CDR3 also results from other DNA sequences found in this sample. The chain is built from TRBV5-1 and TRBJ2-5; 12 bases line up with TRBD2. CDR3 length: 16 amino acids. From germline, CDR1 is SGHRS and CDR2 YFSETQ. The V and J ends lost 1 base and 2 bases, in that order; junction bases with no gene match: 3. CDR3 nucleotide sequence: TGCGCCAGCAGCTTGCGCCTAGCGGGGGGGCAAGAGACCCAGTACTTC. Encoded protein: CASSLRLAGGQETQYF.

This clone appeared a few times. CDR3 coding DNA: TGTGCCAGCTCTCAGGGGGCCAGGAATGGCTACACCTTC. Protein product: CASSQGARNGYTF. The rearrangement links TRBV7-9 to TRBJ1-2, with TRBD1 identical over 8 bases. J lost 6 bases, V lost 8 bases, and 8 bases had no gene match. CDR3 length: 13 amino acids. The V gene's germline CDR1 is SEHNR and CDR2 FQNEAQ (reference sequence).

This clone was seen more than once but under ten times. The chain uses TRBV29-1 and TRBJ2-2; 9 bases agree with TRBD1. This CDR3 is 14 amino acids long. CDR1 SQVTM and CDR2 ANQGSEA come from the germline V gene. The J segment lost 4 bases and the V segment lost 6 bases, leaving 6 bases of the junction unmatched. The CDR3 coding sequence is TGCAGCGTCCTACAGGGGGCCCGCACCGGGGAGCTGTTTTTT. As protein: CSVLQGARTGELFF.

The V gene is TRBV5-1, the J gene TRBJ2-3, with D perhaps matching TRBD2 (6 bases). Deletions cut 5 bases from V and 0 bases from J, with 10 bases between. Germline assignment: CDR1 SGHRS and CDR2 YFSETQ. The CDR3 has 14 residues. CDR3 loop: CASRTGTSTDTQYF. The CDR3, as DNA: TGCGCCAGCAGAACCGGGACTAGCACAGATACGCAGTATTTT.

The gene calls are TRBV28 and TRBJ2-6; TRBD1 matches 9 bases. Looked up from germline, CDR1 is MDHEN and CDR2 is SYDVKM. The CDR3 totals 18 residues. V lost 7 bases, J lost 0 bases, and 10 bases stayed unmatched. The CDR3 protein is CASTEAGTGRSGANVLTF. Written as DNA, the CDR3 is TGTGCCAGCACCGAGGCCGGGACAGGGCGCTCTGGGGCCAACGTCCTGACTTTC. Based on the CDR3 plus reference TRBV28 and TRBJ2-6, the full variable domain is DVKVTQSSRYLVKRTGEKVFLECVQDMDHENMFWYRQDPGLGLRLIYFSYDVKMKEKGDIPEGYSVSREKKERFSLILESASTNQTSMYLCASTEAGTGRSGANVLTFGAGSRLTVL.

V gene TRBV7-8 combines with J gene TRBJ1-1; no definite D call. Trimming removed 2 bases from V and 4 bases from J, with 11 bases in between. Germline V gene lookup returns CDR1 SGHVS and CDR2 FQNEAQ. The CDR3 length is 14 residues. The CDR3 here is CASSLTRGSTEAFF. Here the CDR3 DNA reads TGTGCCAGCAGCTTAACACGAGGATCCACTGAAGCTTTCTTT.

This clone was found a few times. The chain couples TRBV9 to TRBJ1-1, with D possibly TRBD1 on 5 matching bases. Germline CDR1 SGDLS, CDR2 YYNGEE. V was cut by 4 bases and J by 2 bases, with 12 bases left in between. CDR3 length: 14 residues. The CDR3 region has the DNA TGTGCCAGCAGCCGTCAGGGATCCAACACTGAAGCTTTCTTT. Its translation is CASSRQGSNTEAFF.

In this sample, this clone turned up many times. The same CDR3 can be traced to other DNA sequences in this sample. This rearrangement joins TRBV7-2 to TRBJ2-7, with 12 positions matching TRBD2. Germline V gives CDR1 SGHTA, CDR2 FQGNSA. The CDR3 has 14 amino acids. V dropped 3 bases and J dropped 4; count of bases not matched to a gene: 1. The CDR3 protein is CASSLTSGGYEQYF. The CDR3 region has the DNA TGTGCCAGCAGCTTGACTAGCGGGGGATACGAGCAGTACTTC.

The chain uses TRBV5-1 and TRBJ2-1, with TRBD1 matching 10 bases. Germline CDR1 SGHRS, CDR2 YFSETQ. Trimming took 0 bases from V and 9 from J; bases not matched to a gene: 6. The CDR3 extends over 15 amino acids. CDR3 DNA sequence: TGCGCCAGCAGCTTGGGAGGGACAGGGGACGGTGAGCAGTTCTTC. Protein: CASSLGGTGDGEQFF.

On this clone itself: The identical CDR3 is also encoded by other nucleotide sequences in the sample. This chain connects TRBV5-1 to TRBJ2-5; possibly TRBD1 for D (5 bases). Germline V CDR1 and CDR2: SGHRS, YFSETQ. Trimming left V 5 bases short and J 3 bases short, with 11 bases between. This CDR3 contains 13 residues. Written as DNA, the CDR3 is TGCGCCAGCAGTTTGACAGTTGAAGAGACCCAGTACTTC. Encoded protein: CASSLTVEETQYF.

The chain couples TRBV11-2 to TRBJ2-3, with 10 bases that match TRBD1. Germline assignment: CDR1 SGHAT and CDR2 FQNNGV. Trimming at V came to 2 bases and at J to 4 bases, leaving 3 bases not matched to a gene. This CDR3 has 15 residues. The chain's CDR3 is CASSLWGQGSDTQYF. The CDR3 nucleotides read TGTGCCAGCAGCTTATGGGGACAGGGGTCAGATACGCAGTATTTT.

This clone came up a few times. The gene calls are TRBV7-2 and TRBJ1-1; D not certain. The V and J ends lost 4 bases and 1 base respectively, with 7 bases between them. The length of the CDR3 is 13 residues. CDR1 and CDR2 (germline): SGHTA, FQGNSA. Here the CDR3 reads CASSSQTNTEAFF. DNA of the CDR3: TGTGCCAGCAGCTCACAGACGAACACTGAAGCTTTCTTT.

This clone was detected a few times. The chain couples TRBV29-1 to TRBJ1-5; 9 positions match TRBD1. CDR3 length: 13 residues. Germline assignment: CDR1 SQVTM and CDR2 ANQGSEA. Germline trimming cut 7 bases from V and 11 bases from J; bases unmatched to any gene: 12. CDR3 coding DNA: TGCAGCGCCCGGACAGGGGCGGGTTATACCCAGCATTTT. Protein product: CSARTGAGYTQHF.

This rearrangement joins TRBV19 to TRBJ1-2; D perhaps matches TRBD1 (6 bases). The V gene lost 7 bases and the J gene lost 8 bases, with 11 bases spanning the gap. The germline V gene has CDR1 LNHDA and CDR2 SQIVND (reference sequence). This CDR3 has 11 amino acids. This CDR3 is CASTRGAGYTF. DNA of the CDR3: TGTGCCAGTACCAGGGGAGCGGGCTACACCTTC.

As for this clone: This may stem from a read error, because a much larger clone lies one nucleotide away. V usage is TRBV19 and J usage is TRBJ2-7; a weak D match, TRBD1 (5 bases). Germline loops: CDR1 LNHDA, CDR2 SQIVND (reference sequence). This CDR3 is built from 12 residues. V dropped 9 bases and J dropped 1 base, with 10 bases sitting between them. The CDR3: CASSSGSYEQYF. CDR3 nucleotides: TGTGCCAGCAGTTCAGGGTCCTACGAGCAGTACTTC.

This chain connects TRBV5-7 to TRBJ2-7; no clear D gene. TRBV5-7 is flagged as an ORF with uncertain function. CDR3 length: 14 residues. V shed 4 bases and J shed 2 bases, with 13 bases lying between them. The CDR3 DNA is TGTGCCAGCAGCCCCCGAGGCTTCCCCTACGAGCAGTACTTC. It yields the protein CASSPRGFPYEQYF.

This clone was counted only a few times. The chain couples TRBV7-9 to TRBJ2-3; no clear D. Germline V gene sequence: CDR1 SEHNR, CDR2 FQNEAQ (reference sequence). V dropped 0 bases and J dropped 8 bases, with 9 bases sitting between them. CDR3 length: 13 residues. The CDR3 nucleotides read TGTGCCAGCAGCTTAGCTTTGGGCAGTACGCAGTATTTT. Translation gives CASSLALGSTQYF. The full variable domain, with the rest looked up from reference TRBV7-9 and TRBJ2-3, is DTGVSQNPRHKITKRGQNVTFRCDPISEHNRLYWYRQTLGQGPEFLTYFQNEAQLEKSRLLSDRFSAERPKGSFSTLEIQRTEQGDSAMYLCASSLALGSTQYFGPGTRLTVL.